This T cell receptor beta chain was identified during a study of T-cell reconstitution after alpha-beta-depleted transplantation in children (dated by TCRdb to 2015 to 2016). With respect to the entire study: Using TCR repertoire profiling, the study followed T-cell immune reconstitution in a quantitative way in children after TCRalphabeta/CD19-depleted allogeneic hematopoietic cell transplantation.

This clonotype was observed a handful of times. What antigen it recognizes has not been identified. No base quality information exists; no much larger clone differs at one position. Libraries were constructed by PCR. Sequencing was carried out with an Illumina HiSeq 2500. Molecular barcoding was employed in the preparation of TCR libraries, with unique molecular identifiers being used to normalize TCRbeta repertoire quantification. TCRdb reprocessing: public reads trimmed at Q25 with fastp, clones called with MiXCR, in-frame beta chains kept. Under each unique CDR3 protein, matching rows form one entry showing the most common genes and DNA. Within this sample are hundreds of thousands of distinct CDR3 sequences, with around 13% of them counted one time only. About 6% of the sample goes to the ten largest clones. Trimming accounts for 5 bases at V and 2 bases at J, while the number of junction bases matched to no gene is 9. Inclusive of the bounding cysteine and phenylalanine, the CDR3 is 18 residues long. CDR3 DNA only is kept here, 54 bases in frame from base 1.

This chain joins TRBV12-3 or TRBV12-4 to TRBJ2-1, with TRBD2 identical over 13 junction bases. Sequencing was performed on PBMCs from the stem cell graft donor, taken from the stem cell graft. The clonotype comes from a human donor who donated a stem cell graft to a child with combined immunodeficiency. CDR3 sequence: CASSQMGLAGTTYNEQFF. The DNA sequence reads TGTGCCAGCAGTCAAATGGGACTAGCGGGGACCACCTACAATGAGCAGTTCTTC.